This T cell receptor beta chain was found in a study of T cells in women clearing cervical HPV infection. Data came from immunoSEQ multiplex PCR; TCRdb stores just in-frame clones and leaves some out. This sample contains fewer than 35,000 clones. Study results and limitations: Unknown T-cell numbers per sample may underlie the richness differences. CIN3+ cases had significantly higher TCR repertoire richness than controls, but evenness did not differ.

Concerning this clone: What it binds is not known. Sequence at one end of the junction differs from germline and may be a read error.

Each participant carried one incident cervical HPV16 infection only. The receptor comes from a woman aged 18 to 75 with a cervical HPV16 infection that either progressed to CIN3+ or cleared (not recorded which). Sequences were obtained from blood buffy coat.

CDR3 region: CTSSQGSEGLGGYTF. The part of the CDR3 DNA that was read is TGCACCAGCAGCCAAGGGAGTGAGGGGTTGGGTGGC. J is TRBJ1-2 and V is TRBV4-1; D perhaps matches TRBD1 (5 bases). The read ends 3 residues early relative to the CDR3; the germline J gene fills the gap. CDR3 length: 15 amino acids. The germline gives CDR1 MGHRA, CDR2 YSYEKL.